This T cell receptor (beta chain) was retrieved from a study of blood T cell repertoires in COVID-19. For the study at large: The study drew acute and convalescent COVID-19 samples from the United States, Italy and Spain. In each case, the material was cDNA or gDNA derived from T cells, B-cell-depleted T cells, or PBMCs.

Per the authors' pipeline: How many nucleated cells were present was estimated from reference gene primer amplification. Libraries were prepared by immunoSEQ multiplex PCR; TCRdb keeps only in-frame clonotypes and omits some of them. V, J and clone size are those of that table, while D and trimming were read from the DNA. This table has fewer than 200,000 clones, over 75% appearing once. This TCR came from a woman at least 80 years old with acute or convalescent COVID-19. Sequenced: peripheral blood.

CDR3 protein: CASSSGTSGSETQYF. CDR3 bases: TGTGCCAGCAGCTCGGGGACTAGCGGGAGTGAGACCCAGTACTTC. V gene TRBV7-3 combines with J gene TRBJ2-5, with TRBD2 matching 14 bases. The CDR3 length is 15 residues. The V gene end was trimmed by 4 bases and the J gene end by 5 bases; junction bases not matched to a gene: 3. CDR1 SGHTA and CDR2 FQGTGA come from the germline V gene.